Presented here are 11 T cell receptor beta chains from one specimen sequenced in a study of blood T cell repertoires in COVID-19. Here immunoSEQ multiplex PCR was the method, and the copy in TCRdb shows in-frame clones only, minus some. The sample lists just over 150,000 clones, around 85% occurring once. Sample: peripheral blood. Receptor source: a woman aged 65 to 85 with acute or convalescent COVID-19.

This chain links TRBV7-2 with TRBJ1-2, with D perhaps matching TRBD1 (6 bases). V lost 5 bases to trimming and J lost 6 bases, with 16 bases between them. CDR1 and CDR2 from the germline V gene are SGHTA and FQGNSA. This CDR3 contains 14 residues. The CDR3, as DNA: TGTGCCAGCAGCGCGGGTGGGGGCCTCAATGGCTACACCTTC. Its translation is CASSAGGGLNGYTF.

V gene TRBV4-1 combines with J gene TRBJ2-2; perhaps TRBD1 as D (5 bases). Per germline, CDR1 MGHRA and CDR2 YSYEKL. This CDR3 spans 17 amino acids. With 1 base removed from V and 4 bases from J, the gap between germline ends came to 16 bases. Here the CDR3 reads CASSQVDMGFITGELFF. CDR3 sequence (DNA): TGCGCCAGCAGCCAAGTGGACATGGGGTTCATCACCGGGGAGCTGTTTTTT.

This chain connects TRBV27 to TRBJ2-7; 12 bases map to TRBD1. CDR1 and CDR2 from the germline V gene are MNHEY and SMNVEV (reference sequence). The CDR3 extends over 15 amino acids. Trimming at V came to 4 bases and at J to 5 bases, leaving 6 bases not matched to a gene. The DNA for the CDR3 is TGTGCCAGCAGTTCAGCCGGGACAGGGGGCCACGAGCAGTACTTC. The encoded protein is CASSSAGTGGHEQYF.

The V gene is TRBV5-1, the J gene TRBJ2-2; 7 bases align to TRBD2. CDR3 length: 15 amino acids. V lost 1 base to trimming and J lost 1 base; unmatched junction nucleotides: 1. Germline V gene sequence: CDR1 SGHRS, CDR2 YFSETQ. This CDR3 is CASSLLAGNTGELFF. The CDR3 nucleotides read TGCGCCAGCAGCTTGTTAGCGGGGAACACCGGGGAGCTGTTTTTT.

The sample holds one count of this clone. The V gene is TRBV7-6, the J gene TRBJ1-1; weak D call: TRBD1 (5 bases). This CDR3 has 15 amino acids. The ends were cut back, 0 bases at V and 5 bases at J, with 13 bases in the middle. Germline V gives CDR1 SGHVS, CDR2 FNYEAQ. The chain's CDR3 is CASSLARGSSTEAFF. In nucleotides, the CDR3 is TGTGCCAGCAGCTTAGCCCGGGGGTCGAGTACTGAAGCTTTCTTT.

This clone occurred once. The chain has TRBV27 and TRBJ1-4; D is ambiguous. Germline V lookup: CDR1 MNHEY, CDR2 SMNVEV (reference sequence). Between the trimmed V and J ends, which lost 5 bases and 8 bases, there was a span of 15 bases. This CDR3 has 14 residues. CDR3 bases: TGTGCCAGCAGTCCCTTAACTTTCCGCGAAAAACTGTTTTTT. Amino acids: CASSPLTFREKLFF.

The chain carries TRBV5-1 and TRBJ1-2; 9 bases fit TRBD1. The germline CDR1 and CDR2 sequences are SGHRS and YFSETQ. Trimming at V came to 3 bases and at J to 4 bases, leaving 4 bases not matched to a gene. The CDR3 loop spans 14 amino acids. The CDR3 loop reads CASSSGQGSYGYTF. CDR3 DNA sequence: TGCGCCAGCAGCTCAGGACAGGGGAGCTATGGCTACACCTTC.

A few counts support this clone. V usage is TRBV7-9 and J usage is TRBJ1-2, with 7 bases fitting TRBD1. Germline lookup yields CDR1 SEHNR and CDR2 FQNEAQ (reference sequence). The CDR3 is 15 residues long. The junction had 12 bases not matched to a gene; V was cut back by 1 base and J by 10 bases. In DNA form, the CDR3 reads TGTGCCAGCAGCTTAGAGGGGGCCGGGACCCAGTCCTACACCTTC. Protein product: CASSLEGAGTQSYTF.

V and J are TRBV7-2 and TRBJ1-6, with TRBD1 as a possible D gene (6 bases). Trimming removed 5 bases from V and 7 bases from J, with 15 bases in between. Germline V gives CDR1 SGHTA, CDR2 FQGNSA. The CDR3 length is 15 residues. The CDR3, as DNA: TGTGCCAGCAGCGCCAACGGACAGATAAATTCACCCCTCCACTTT. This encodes CASSANGQINSPLHF.

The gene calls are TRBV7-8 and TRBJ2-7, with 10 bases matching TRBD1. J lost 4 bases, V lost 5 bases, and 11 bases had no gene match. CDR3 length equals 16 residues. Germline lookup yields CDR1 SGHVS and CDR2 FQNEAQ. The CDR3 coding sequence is TGTGCCAGCAGCCCCTCTGGGGGGACAGGGGTGTACGAGCAGTACGTC. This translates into CASSPSGGTGVYEQYV.

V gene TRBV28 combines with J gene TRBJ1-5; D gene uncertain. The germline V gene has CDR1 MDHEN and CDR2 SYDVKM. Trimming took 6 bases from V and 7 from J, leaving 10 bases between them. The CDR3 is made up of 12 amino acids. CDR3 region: CASRPGWQPQHF. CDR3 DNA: TGTGCCAGCAGGCCCGGTTGGCAGCCCCAGCATTTT.